This TCR beta chain is from a study of T cell responses to AZD1222 COVID-19 vaccine. Note on this clone: Its target is unknown.

Study findings and constraints: Every sample of the repertoires postdated the peak T cell response.

Clones were read by immunoSEQ multiplex PCR, and TCRdb kept only the in-frame ones, dropping some. The sample includes around 65,000 clones, less than 90% of them seen just once. The origin of this receptor is an adult who received the AZD1222 COVID-19 vaccine. The starting material was peripheral blood, obtained 28 days after the second AZD1222 dose.

CDR3 region: CASSLVRGGYSGNTIYF. In DNA form, the CDR3 reads TGTGCCAGCAGCTTGGTTCGCGGGGGTTACTCTGGAAACACCATATATTTT. This rearrangement joins TRBV5-6 to TRBJ1-3; the D gene is possibly TRBD1 (5 bases). The CDR3 is 17 amino acids. Trimming took 0 bases from V and 0 from J, leaving 13 bases between them. Germline loops: CDR1 SGHDT, CDR2 YYEEEE.